The next 28 T cell receptor beta chains were all read from a single sample in a study of shared T cell receptors in the human thymus. Libraries were prepared by immunoSEQ multiplex PCR; TCRdb keeps only in-frame clonotypes and omits some of them. The table includes roughly 710,000 clones, approximately 83% detected once. The data were also submitted as part of a second study, on human thymus T cells.

The sequencing sample was made of thymocytes. The receptors were gathered from a girl under two years old with a congenital heart defect.

The chain recombines TRBV25-1 with TRBJ1-1; D ambiguous. V lost 11 bases to trimming and J lost 0 bases, with 13 bases between them. The CDR3 sequence is 13 residues long. Per germline, CDR1 MGHDK and CDR2 SYGVNS. CDR3 in DNA: TGTGCCTCCGAGGGCAGAATGAACACTGAAGCTTTCTTT. Residues: CASEGRMNTEAFF.

This chain joins TRBV12-5 and TRBJ1-5, with a weak D call TRBD1 (6 bases). CDR3 size: 12 residues. Germline-derived CDR1 and CDR2 are LGHNT and FRNRAP. The V gene lost 8 bases and the J gene lost 4 bases, with 9 bases spanning the gap. CDR3 in DNA: TGTGCTAGTCGACAGGATAATCAGCCCCAGCATTTT. This codes for CASRQDNQPQHF.

V usage is TRBV4-1 and J usage is TRBJ2-2; D call uncertain. This CDR3 contains 17 residues. Germline CDR1 and CDR2: MGHRA and YSYEKL. V was cut by 0 bases and J by 3 bases, with 14 bases left in between. CDR3 sequence: CASSQDLEYWHTGELFF. As DNA, the CDR3 is TGCGCCAGCAGCCAAGACCTGGAGTATTGGCACACCGGGGAGCTGTTTTTT.

The CDR3 DNA reads as TGCGCCAGCAGCAGGACTAGCGGGGGGCCGAGCTCCTACAATGAGCAGTTCTTC. Protein: CASSRTSGGPSSYNEQFF. The chain is built from TRBV5-1 and TRBJ2-1; 14 bases line up with TRBD2. The J segment lost 0 bases and the V segment lost 4 bases, leaving 6 bases of the junction unmatched. The CDR3 is made up of 18 amino acids. Looked up from germline, CDR1 is SGHRS and CDR2 is YFSETQ.

The chain links TRBV30 to TRBJ1-5, with 8 bases matching TRBD1. CDR3 length equals 15 residues. Germline CDR1 GTSNPN, CDR2 SVGIG (reference sequence). Trimming cost V 1 base and J 6 bases; bases outside gene matches: 8. The CDR3 nucleotides are TGTGCCTGGAGTGCCTGCAGGGGGCTGATTCAGCCCCAGCATTTT. Protein: CAWSACRGLIQPQHF.

The gene calls are TRBV7-6 and TRBJ1-2, with a possible D match to TRBD1 (6 bases). Per the germline V gene, CDR1 is SGHVS and CDR2 is FNYEAQ. The CDR3 sequence is 20 residues long. V was clipped by 1 base and J by 5 bases, with 29 bases between them. The CDR3 region has the DNA TGTGCCAGCAGCTTAGATTTCACGAGAGACTTCGAACAGGGAATATATGGCTACACCTTC. Translated, it gives CASSLDFTRDFEQGIYGYTF.

The chain employs TRBV6-5 and TRBJ1-1, with TRBD1 matching 10 bases. CDR1 is MNHEY and CDR2 is SVGAGI in the germline V gene. The CDR3 consists of 14 residues. J gave up 6 bases and V 6 bases, and 7 bases lay outside the gene matches. CDR3 region: CASSRQGAKSEAFF. In nucleotides, the CDR3 is TGTGCCAGCAGCCGACAGGGGGCAAAGTCTGAAGCTTTCTTT.

V gene TRBV7-6 combines with J gene TRBJ1-3; D not certain. Deletions cut 5 bases from V and 0 bases from J, with 11 bases between. The germline gives CDR1 SGHVS, CDR2 FNYEAQ. This CDR3 comprises 15 residues. The CDR3 is CASSPYERSGNTIYF. The CDR3 nucleotides are TGTGCCAGCAGCCCTTACGAGCGCTCTGGAAACACCATATATTTT.

This rearrangement joins TRBV2 to TRBJ1-5; D unresolved. The V gene's germline CDR1 is SNHLY and CDR2 FYNNEI. V gave up 2 bases and J gave up 5 bases, with 13 bases separating them. The CDR3 is 15 residues long. CDR3 residues: CASSEWAFEDQPQHF. Written as DNA, the CDR3 is TGTGCCAGCAGTGAATGGGCCTTCGAAGATCAGCCCCAGCATTTT. Drawing the rest from reference TRBV2 and TRBJ1-5, the complete variable domain is EPEVTQTPSHQVTQMGQEVILRCVPISNHLYFYWYRQILGQKVEFLVSFYNNEISEKSEIFDDQFSVERPDGSNFTLKIRSTKLEDSAMYFCASSEWAFEDQPQHFGDGTRLSIL.

The chain carries TRBV6-5 and TRBJ1-2; D not certain. The germline CDR1 and CDR2 sequences are MNHEY and SVGAGI. The CDR3 totals 14 residues. Trimming cost V 2 bases and J 8 bases, with 15 bases left between them. The CDR3 nucleotides are TGTGCCAGCAGTTACACGGATTGGCCTAGGGGCTACACCTTC. This encodes CASSYTDWPRGYTF.

This chain links TRBV28 with TRBJ2-6, with 9 bases matching TRBD1. Germline CDR1 reads MDHEN; CDR2 reads SYDVKM. The V and J ends lost 3 bases and 0 bases, in that order; junction bases with no gene match: 9. CDR3 size: 19 residues. The CDR3 DNA sequence: TGTGCCAGCAGTTTTTGGAGGCGGGACAGGGACTCTGGGGCCAACGTCCTGACTTTC. It codes for CASSFWRRDRDSGANVLTF.

The J gene is TRBJ1-1, the V gene TRBV7-9; D uncertain. V lost 2 bases and J lost 5, with 12 bases in between. CDR1 is SEHNR, CDR2 FQNEAQ, per germline (reference sequence). CDR3 length: 14 amino acids. The CDR3 protein is CASSLRGSETEAFF. CDR3 DNA: TGTGCCAGCAGCTTACGAGGGTCCGAGACTGAAGCTTTCTTT.

This clone was observed once. This chain uses TRBV27 with TRBJ1-2, with TRBD1 as a possible D gene (6 bases). Germline assignment: CDR1 MNHEY and CDR2 SMNVEV (reference sequence). V was pared by 3 bases and J by 5 bases, with 10 bases between. The CDR3 length is 13 residues. The CDR3 spells CASSFGGAYGYTF. CDR3 coding DNA: TGTGCCAGCAGTTTTGGGGGCGCGTATGGCTACACCTTC.

This rearrangement joins TRBV2 to TRBJ2-3; TRBD1 matches 7 bases. The CDR3 loop spans 13 amino acids. Germline V CDR1 and CDR2: SNHLY, FYNNEI. V was pared by 8 bases and J by 4 bases, with 6 bases of the junction left unmatched. Here the CDR3 reads CASRDTGADTQYF. CDR3 bases: TGTGCCAGCCGCGATACAGGGGCAGATACGCAGTATTTT.

The V call is TRBV14, the J call TRBJ1-2; D might be TRBD1 (6 bases). Per the germline V gene, CDR1 is SGHDN and CDR2 is FVKESK. V lost 6 bases, J lost 4 bases, and 9 bases lay in between. The CDR3 runs 12 residues. CDR3 DNA sequence: TGTGCCAGCAGGGACAGTGGCTATGGCTACACCTTC. Its translation is CASRDSGYGYTF.

For the CDR3, the DNA is TGTGCCAGCACTAAGAGGGGGACAGGGGCCTACGAGCAGTACTTC. The encoded protein is CASTKRGTGAYEQYF. The chain has TRBV13 and TRBJ2-7, with 10 positions matching TRBD1. Per germline, CDR1 PRHDT and CDR2 FYEKMQ (reference sequence). With 7 bases clipped from V and 2 bases from J, the junction kept 8 bases outside the gene matches. This CDR3 spans 15 amino acids.

The chain recombines TRBV19 with TRBJ2-3; 14 bases align to TRBD2. CDR1 and CDR2 from the germline V gene are LNHDA and SQIVND (reference sequence). The CDR3 consists of 19 residues. With 2 bases clipped from V and 1 base from J, the junction kept 8 bases outside the gene matches. CDR3 in amino acids: CASSISPRTSGGRTDTQYF. In DNA, the CDR3 is TGTGCCAGTAGTATATCCCCCAGGACTAGCGGGGGGCGCACAGATACGCAGTATTTT.

The chain uses TRBV12-5 and TRBJ1-1; weak D call: TRBD1 (5 bases). CDR3 length equals 17 residues. The germline gives CDR1 LGHNT, CDR2 FRNRAP. The V gene lost 0 bases and the J gene lost 6 bases, with 20 bases spanning the gap. This CDR3 reads CASGLVPHDSYRPEAFF. CDR3 nucleotide sequence: TGTGCTAGTGGTTTGGTCCCCCACGACAGTTACCGCCCTGAAGCTTTCTTT.

J is TRBJ2-5 and V is TRBV7-2, with D possibly TRBD1 on 5 matching bases. Trimming cost V 0 bases and J 6 bases, with 17 bases left between them. The CDR3 has 16 residues. Germline V gene data show CDR1 as SGHTA and CDR2 as FQGNSA. The CDR3 protein is CASSLAIWNRTQTQYF. The CDR3 nucleotides read TGTGCCAGCAGCTTAGCTATATGGAACAGGACCCAGACCCAGTACTTC.

The chain combines TRBV12-5 with TRBJ1-1; the D is unclear. This CDR3 comprises 13 residues. Trimming removed 0 bases from V and 2 bases from J, with 4 bases in between. The germline CDR1 and CDR2 sequences are LGHNT and FRNRAP. CDR3 DNA: TGTGCTAGTGGTTTGGTTAGAAACACTGAAGCTTTCTTT. As protein: CASGLVRNTEAFF.

This chain connects TRBV4-3 to TRBJ1-6; D gene ambiguous. Germline V gene data show CDR1 as LGHNA and CDR2 as YSLEER. The CDR3 is 14 amino acids. V was cut by 10 bases and J by 0 bases, with 10 bases left in between. The CDR3 sequence: CATARDSYNSPLHF. The CDR3 DNA sequence: TGCGCCACCGCGAGGGACTCCTATAATTCACCCCTCCACTTT.

The chain carries TRBV5-1 and TRBJ2-5, with 9 positions matching TRBD2. The CDR3 covers 15 residues. The J segment lost 3 bases and the V segment lost 4 bases, leaving 7 bases of the junction unmatched. In germline, CDR1 is SGHRS, CDR2 YFSETQ. CDR3 amino acids: CASSPLAGGEETQYF. CDR3 DNA sequence: TGCGCCAGCAGCCCCTTGGCGGGGGGGGAAGAGACCCAGTACTTC.

The chain recombines TRBV29-1 with TRBJ1-1; D might be TRBD1 (5 bases). Trimming removed 7 bases from V and 2 bases from J, with 17 bases in between. The CDR3 is made up of 14 amino acids. Germline V gives CDR1 SQVTM, CDR2 ANQGSEA. The CDR3 DNA follows: TGCAGCGGCAGCACCGACAGAGATAACACTGAAGCTTTCTTT. This gives the protein CSGSTDRDNTEAFF.

The chain uses TRBV2 and TRBJ1-4; 9 bases line up with TRBD1. Looked up from germline, CDR1 is SNHLY and CDR2 is FYNNEI. CDR3 length: 17 residues. The J segment lost 5 bases and the V segment lost 0 bases, leaving 7 bases of the junction unmatched. The CDR3 DNA is TGTGCCAGCAGTGAAGCCCACAGGGGGCTAGTGAATGAAAAACTGTTTTTT. It specifies CASSEAHRGLVNEKLFF.

The rearrangement joins TRBV7-8 to TRBJ1-1; 7 nucleotides line up with TRBD1. The CDR3 contains 18 residues. CDR1 SGHVS and CDR2 FQNEAQ come from the germline V gene. The V segment lost 3 bases and the J segment 4 bases; nucleotides outside the gene matches: 17. DNA for the CDR3: TGTGCCAGCAGCTTCTCCGACAGGGTAGGAGAAAAAACCACTGAAGCTTTCTTT. Residues: CASSFSDRVGEKTTEAFF.

V is TRBV4-1 and J is TRBJ1-3, with D unclear. This CDR3 is built from 14 residues. Trimming cost V 5 bases and J 0 bases, with 8 bases left between them. Per the germline V gene, CDR1 is MGHRA and CDR2 is YSYEKL. The CDR3 sequence: CASSEQDSGNTIYF. CDR3 bases: TGCGCCAGCAGCGAGCAGGACTCTGGAAACACCATATATTTT.

In its sample, this clone was seen once. V and J are TRBV29-1 and TRBJ2-7; 9 bases map to TRBD1. The CDR3 contains 13 residues. The V gene end was trimmed by 3 bases and the J gene end by 0 bases; junction bases not matched to a gene: 0. Germline CDR1 SQVTM, CDR2 ANQGSEA. The CDR3 DNA follows: TGCAGCGTTGAGACAGGGGGCTCCTACGAGCAGTACTTC. As protein: CSVETGGSYEQYF.

The chain couples TRBV6-6 to TRBJ1-5; D gene ambiguous. CDR1 is MNHNY, CDR2 SVGAGI, per germline (reference sequence). The CDR3 spans 16 residues. V lost 0 bases and J lost 4, with 13 bases in between. The DNA for the CDR3 is TGTGCCAGCAGTTACTCGAAGCCCTACTTTAATCAGCCCCAGCATTTT. Translating gives CASSYSKPYFNQPQHF.